This T cell receptor (beta chain) was captured in a study of shared clonotypes between healthy human individuals (dated by TCRdb to 2018 to 2020). Background on the whole study: Three men and two women, aged 18 to 49 years, made up the cohort. Per donor, three plates each were used for CD4 naive and CD4 memory, two for CD8 naive, and one for CD8 memory. To estimate repertoire size and how much clonotypes are shared between individuals, the study performed deep sequencing of blood TCR repertoires from a few healthy adults. Libraries were prepared and TCR repertoires were sequenced by different laboratories using diverse techniques, in order to increase sequencing depth and limit assay-specific biases. Each donor's leukapheresis produced roughly between about 0.9 and 9.5 billion PBMCs. The paper's findings and limits, for the study overall: Only blood was sampled, and tissue TCR repertoires likely differ from those in blood. Clonotypes shared by all four sorted-subset donors showed higher generation probabilities than non-shared clonotypes. Incomplete sequencing was indicated by rarefaction of sorted-subset datasets, despite the large sequencing depth. Pairwise subsampling led to the expectation that sequencing depth would affect the degree of clonotype sharing among donors. Naive subsets generally had larger estimated clonotype richness than memory subsets did. The genetic and exposure-history diversity represented was limited by the small number of donors. Approximately 4.8% of naive CD4, 3.5% of naive CD8, roughly 2.5% of memory CD4, and less than 0.45% of memory CD8 clonotypes were shared across a few donors.

Note on this clone: No antigen is known for it. Base qualities are missing; no much larger clone stands one base away.

Using the deep immunoSEQ assay, multiplex PCR amplified TCR CDR3 regions from genomic DNA. For each cell subset, the extracted genomic DNA was distributed evenly across all wells of several immunoSEQ 96-well plates, and each plate served as one replicate. For sorted subsets, roughly 200 ng of genomic DNA, equivalent to around 30,000 T cell genomes, went into each replicate PCR. Purified libraries were quantified with a Qubit 3.0 fluorometer, sized on a Bioanalyzer 2100, and re-quantified with the KAPA Library Quantification kit. Every immunoSEQ 96-well plate was sequenced on a separate single-read 150-cycle Illumina NextSeq 550 flow cell. In the authors' own workflow: Because only junctional sequences without quality scores were contained in the immunoSEQ output, filtering matching that applied to full-length reads could not be performed. Sequences were annotated with PyIR, a Python wrapper for IgBLAST v1.9, using IMGT germline references to assign V/J genes and CDR3. Reads with weak V/J assignments (E-value above 1e-6), missing CDR3, stop codons, out-of-frame junctions, or ambiguous translated residues were removed. V3J clonotypes were defined as sequences sharing the same inferred V gene, J gene, and CDR3 amino acid sequence. To compute the percentage overlap between repertoires, the number of shared unique clonotypes was divided by the size of the smaller repertoire. Richness of each repertoire was evaluated using RTK rarefaction, the Chao1 estimator, and Recon v2.1 estimates of unobserved clonotypes. OLGA was used to compute generation probabilities for all TCRbeta clonotypes that the gDNA method yielded from a handful of donors. TCRdb holds this immuneACCESS table with in-frame rearrangements only. Some clones are missing; in checked studies, unresolved V genes explain under half, and the rest has no known cause. V, J and clone size are taken as reported in that table, and D and trimming were inferred from the DNA itself. The sample table contains under 2,000,000 clones; only one count was recorded for approximately 94% of them. The ten biggest clones cover 1% to 1.5% of the sample.

The CDR3, from cysteine to phenylalanine, totals 14 residues. The only DNA kept is the CDR3, 42 bases in frame from the first base. The germline V end is reduced by 6 bases and the J end by 5 bases; junction bases left unmatched: 7. As encoded in the germline V gene, CDR1 is SNHLY while CDR2 is FYNNEI. CD8 naive samples consisted of CD45RO-negative cells that were positively selected for CCR7, yielding a CD45RA+CCR7+ population without TemRA cells. The donors were healthy, HIV-negative adults with no recently reported acute infections or vaccinations. Every donor was a Caucasian adult residing in Nashville, Tennessee, USA. Blood was collected by leukapheresis, and PBMCs were isolated by Ficoll-Histopaque density gradient centrifugation and then cryopreserved in liquid nitrogen vapor phase. Analytical flow cytometry was used to check the purity and quantity of each magnetically sorted T cell population. From each sorted fraction, genomic DNA was isolated and quantified by UV absorbance on a Nanodrop 2000c.

This clonotype was sampled from a man younger than 30 in good health. The specimen was naive CD8+ T cells sorted from blood. The cell subset or site label of this sample denotes: CD45RA+CCR7+. In this chain, TRBV2 is recombined with TRBJ1-2; TRBD1 matches 9 bases in the middle. The CDR3 corresponds to CASSRPTGGYGYTF. Read as DNA, the sequence is TGTGCCAGCAGCCGACCGACAGGGGGATATGGCTACACCTTC.